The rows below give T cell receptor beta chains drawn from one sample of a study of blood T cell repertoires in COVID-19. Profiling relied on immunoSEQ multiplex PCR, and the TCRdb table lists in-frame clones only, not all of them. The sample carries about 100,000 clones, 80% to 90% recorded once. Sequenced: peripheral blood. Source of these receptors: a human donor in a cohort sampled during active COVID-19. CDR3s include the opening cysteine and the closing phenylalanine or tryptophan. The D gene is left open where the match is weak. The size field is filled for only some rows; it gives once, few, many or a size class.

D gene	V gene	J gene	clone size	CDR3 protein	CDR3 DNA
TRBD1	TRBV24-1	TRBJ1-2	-	CATSDSGGWGYTF	TGTGCCACCAGTGATTCAGGGGGCTGGGGCTACACCTTC
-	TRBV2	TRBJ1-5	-	CASNLAGGKGQPQHF	TGTGCCAGCAATCTAGCCGGAGGGAAGGGCCAGCCCCAGCATTTT
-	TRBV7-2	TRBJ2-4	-	CASSLDTLAKNIQYF	TGTGCCAGCAGCTTAGACACCCTAGCCAAAAACATTCAGTACTTC
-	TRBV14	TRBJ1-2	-	CASSREGGANYGYTF	TGTGCCAGCAGCCGCGAAGGAGGGGCTAACTATGGCTACACCTTC
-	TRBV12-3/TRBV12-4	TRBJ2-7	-	CASSLTAFAEQYF	TGTGCCAGCAGTTTGACTGCCTTTGCGGAGCAGTACTTC
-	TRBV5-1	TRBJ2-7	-	CASSLRTGGVSEQYF	TGCGCCAGCAGCTTGAGGACAGGAGGGGTCTCCGAGCAGTACTTC
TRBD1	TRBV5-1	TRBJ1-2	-	CASSPGDRPGNYGYTF	TGCGCCAGCAGCCCTGGGGACAGACCCGGGAACTATGGCTACACCTTC
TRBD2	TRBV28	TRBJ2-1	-	CASRRLAGGWFF	TGTGCCAGCAGAAGACTAGCGGGAGGATGGTTCTTC
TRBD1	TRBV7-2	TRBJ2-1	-	CASSLVGDSSYNEQFF	TGTGCCAGCAGCTTAGTGGGGGACAGCTCCTACAATGAGCAGTTCTTC
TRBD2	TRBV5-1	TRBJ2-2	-	CASSLGAGGPFGELFF	TGCGCCAGCAGCTTGGGAGCGGGAGGGCCGTTCGGGGAGCTGTTTTTT
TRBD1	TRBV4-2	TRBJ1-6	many	CASRPATGGRVMDSPLHF	TGTGCCAGCAGACCCGCTACAGGGGGCCGGGTGATGGATTCACCCCTCCACTTT
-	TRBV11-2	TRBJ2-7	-	CASSRYALSQNYEQYF	TGTGCCAGCAGCCGTTACGCTCTCTCCCAGAACTACGAGCAGTACTTC
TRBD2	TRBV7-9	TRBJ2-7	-	CASSLEASGTYEQYF	TGTGCCAGCAGCCTCGAGGCTAGCGGAACCTACGAGCAGTACTTC
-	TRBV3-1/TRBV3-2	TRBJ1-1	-	CASSQDLGGVWVNTEAFF	TGTGCCAGCAGCCAAGATTTAGGGGGGGTGTGGGTGAACACTGAAGCTTTCTTT
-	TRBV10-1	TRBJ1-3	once	CASGHSSGNTIYF	TGCGCCAGCGGACACAGCTCTGGAAACACCATATATTTT
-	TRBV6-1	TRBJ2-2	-	CASSESRLAGELFF	TGTGCCAGCAGTGAAAGTAGACTAGCCGGGGAGCTGTTTTTT
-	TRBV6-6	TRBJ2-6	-	CASSRTGSGGANVLTF	TGTGCCAGCAGCCGCACAGGGTCGGGTGGGGCCAACGTCCTGACTTTC
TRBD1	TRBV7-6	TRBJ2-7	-	CASSEADRGRNEQYF	TGTGCCAGCAGCGAGGCTGACAGGGGGCGAAACGAGCAGTACTTC
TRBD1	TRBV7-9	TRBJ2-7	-	CASSYGQGPYEQYF	TGTGCCAGCAGCTACGGACAGGGACCCTACGAGCAGTACTTC